The T cell receptor (beta chain) described here comes from a study of T cells after posttransplantation cyclophosphamide. Regarding the study as a whole: Later blood repertoires were often dominated by clones from the donor CD8+ memory compartment. Skin or GI-infiltrating T cells shared few TRB sequences with blood.

Treatment was busulfan-fludarabine conditioning, a marrow graft, and cyclophosphamide on days +3 and +4. TCRdb keeps only in-frame clones here, not all; method: immunoSEQ multiplex PCR. The sample contains approximately 10,000 clones, none of them singletons. The table lists this clone with many counts. Its antigen is not identified. This receptor was obtained from a female patient aged 40-50 years who received an allogeneic stem cell transplant from a related donor, was CMV-positive, and had no GVHD. The T cells may partly be graft donor cells. This material consisted of PBMCs, taken after allogeneic stem cell transplant with posttransplant cyclophosphamide.

CDR3 protein: CAISAPEGGGGTQYF. The CDR3 DNA follows: TGTGCCATCAGTGCCCCGGAAGGGGGTGGGGGGACCCAGTACTTC. The chain couples TRBV10-3 to TRBJ2-5; tentative D call: TRBD1 (6 bases). This CDR3 region has 15 residues. CDR1 and CDR2 (germline): ENHRY, SYGVKD. Trimming left V 4 bases short and J 7 bases short, with 19 bases between.